Included here is one TCR beta chain sequence, with context. These data are taken from a study of blood T cell repertoires in COVID-19. Participant ages covered roughly 18 to 89 years across around 22 US areas. Cohort assignment relied on participant-reported clinical history. In the original workflow: The authors estimated nucleated cell counts from reference gene primer amplification. TCRdb keeps only in-frame clones here, not all; method: immunoSEQ multiplex PCR. The V and J calls and clone size come from that table; D and trimming were worked out from the DNA. The sample lists about 400,000 clones; 88% were seen once. The CDR3 sequence is 15 residues long. Germline V gene sequence: CDR1 SEHNR, CDR2 FQNEAQ (reference sequence). V was pared by 5 bases and J by 7 bases, with 11 bases of the junction left unmatched.

The J gene is TRBJ2-7, the V gene TRBV7-9; 10 bases align to TRBD2. Sequencing input: PBMCs or T cells enriched from blood (not recorded which). The receptor was derived from a middle-aged woman with acute COVID-19. The CDR3 protein is CASSLGLATLGEQYF. The CDR3 nucleotides read TGTGCCAGCAGCCTGGGACTAGCGACCCTAGGGGAGCAGTACTTC.